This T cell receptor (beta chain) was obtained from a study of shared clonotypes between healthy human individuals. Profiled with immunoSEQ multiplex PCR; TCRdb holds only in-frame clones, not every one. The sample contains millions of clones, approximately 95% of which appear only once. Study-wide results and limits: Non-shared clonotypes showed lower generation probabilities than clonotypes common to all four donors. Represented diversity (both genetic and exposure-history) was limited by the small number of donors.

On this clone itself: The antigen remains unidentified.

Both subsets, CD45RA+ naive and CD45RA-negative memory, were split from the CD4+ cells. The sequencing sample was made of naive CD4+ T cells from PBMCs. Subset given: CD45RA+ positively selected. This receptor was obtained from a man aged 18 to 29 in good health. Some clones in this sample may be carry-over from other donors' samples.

Here the CDR3 DNA reads TGTGCCAGCTCCTTGGGGACAGGGACGGGCGGGGAGCTGTTTTTT. Amino acids: CASSLGTGTGGELFF. The gene calls are TRBV18 and TRBJ2-2, with 9 bases aligning to TRBD1. V was clipped by 6 bases and J by 7 bases; unmatched bases: 9. Germline assignment: CDR1 KGHSH and CDR2 LQKENI. The CDR3 is 15 residues long.